The clone carrying this TCR beta chain showed up just a few times. Its specificity is unknown. The data were taken from a study of blood T cells in healthy people across ages. Study results and caveats: There was no known CMV status for donors, so expanded clonotype changes were possibly confounded.

This CDR3 is built from 15 residues. V gave up 1 base and J gave up 4 bases, with 16 bases separating them. CDR1 and CDR2 (germline): DFQATT, SNEGSKA (reference sequence). The authors ran a second PCR of about 7 to 12 cycles using a sample-barcoded 5' primer and a J-beta primer mix. Per sample, CDR3-containing paired-end reads numbered at least 2.5 million. One entry per CDR3 protein results from TCRdb running MiXCR on the 5' RACE reads. The sample includes 1.5 million to 2 million distinct CDR3 sequences, around 36% of them seen just once. The chain links TRBV20-1 to TRBJ2-5; possibly TRBD2 for D (6 bases). This clonotype originated in a woman aged 25 to 45 in good health. The sequenced material came from blood. The CDR3 sequence is CSARGGAGITETQYF. DNA for the CDR3: TGCAGTGCTAGAGGAGGGGCGGGGATCACAGAGACCCAGTACTTC.